One sample yielded the 9 T cell receptor beta chains listed below, sequenced in a study of naive CD8 T cells in extremely preterm neonates. TCRdb keeps only in-frame clones here, not all; method: immunoSEQ multiplex PCR. The sample has more than 4,500 clones, just under 98% seen once. The sequenced sample consisted of naive CD8+ T cells from blood. These receptors came from a human donor in good health.

The chain recombines TRBV27 with TRBJ1-1, with 7 nucleotides matching TRBD1. J lost 1 base, V lost 6 bases, and 8 bases had no gene match. Germline V gene lookup returns CDR1 MNHEY and CDR2 SMNVEV (reference sequence). The length of the CDR3 is 15 residues. The CDR3, as DNA: TGTGCCAGCAGGGCACCGGGACAGACGAACACTGAAGCTTTCTTT. This codes for CASRAPGQTNTEAFF.

This clone was counted a single time. The chain recombines TRBV9 with TRBJ1-2; D may be TRBD1 (5 bases). The V end lost 0 bases, the J end lost 3 bases, and 15 bases lay between the germline ends. CDR1 and CDR2 from the germline V gene are SGDLS and YYNGEE. This CDR3 contains 16 residues. The CDR3 protein is CASSVDLGHSDYGYTF. CDR3 coding DNA: TGTGCCAGCAGCGTAGACCTAGGACATTCCGACTATGGCTACACCTTC.

The CDR3: CASSYSTGLGGYTF. Written as DNA, the CDR3 is TGTGCCAGCAGTTACTCCACGGGACTCGGGGGCTACACCTTC. The J gene is TRBJ1-2, the V gene TRBV6-5, with D possibly matching TRBD1 (5 bases). The V end was cut by 0 bases, the J end by 8 bases, with 13 bases between. The CDR3 is made up of 14 amino acids. Per germline, CDR1 MNHEY and CDR2 SVGAGI.

This rearrangement joins TRBV2 to TRBJ2-5; 11 bases line up with TRBD1. Near its end, the DNA agrees better with TRBJ2-7, so the J call may be wrong. The CDR3 has 14 amino acids. Germline V gives CDR1 SNHLY, CDR2 FYNNEI. DNA of the CDR3: TGTGCCAGCAGTGAGGACAGGGGGCGATACGAGCAGTACTTC. It translates to CASSEDRGRYEQYF.

The chain joins TRBV27 to TRBJ2-3, with 8 positions matching TRBD2. This CDR3 is built from 13 residues. Germline CDR1 and CDR2: MNHEY and SMNVEV (reference sequence). The junction had 10 bases not matched to a gene; V was cut back by 10 bases and J by 7 bases. The CDR3 DNA reads as TGTGCCACCTCGGAAGTAGCGGGACATACGCAGTATTTT. Encoded protein: CATSEVAGHTQYF.

CDR3 loop: CASSPWPPSGEGYTF. Here the CDR3 DNA reads TGTGCCAGCAGCCCCTGGCCCCCCTCAGGGGAGGGCTACACCTTC. The V gene is TRBV7-3, the J gene TRBJ1-2; D is possibly TRBD1 (6 bases). The CDR3 consists of 15 residues. Trimming removed 5 bases from V and 8 bases from J, with 21 bases in between. Germline V gene data show CDR1 as SGHTA and CDR2 as FQGTGA. Filled out from reference TRBV7-3 and TRBJ1-2, the complete variable domain reads GAGVSQTPSNKVTEKGKYVELRCDPISGHTALYWYRQSLGQGPEFLIYFQGTGAADDSGLPNDRFFAVRPEGSVSTLKIQRTERGDSAVYLCASSPWPPSGEGYTFGSGTRLTVV.

The chain couples TRBV5-8 to TRBJ1-6, with D possibly matching TRBD1 (6 bases). Germline assignment: CDR1 SGHTS and CDR2 YDEGEE. V was shortened by 0 bases and J by 7 bases, with 11 bases between the two germline ends. This CDR3 is built from 15 residues. CDR3 nucleotide sequence: TGTGCCAGCAGCTTGGACAGGGATCACAATTCACCCCTCCACTTT. This translates into CASSLDRDHNSPLHF.

The chain combines TRBV10-2 with TRBJ1-4; D is ambiguous. CDR3 size: 12 residues. With 4 bases removed from V and 5 bases from J, the gap between germline ends came to 5 bases. Germline assignment: CDR1 WSHSY and CDR2 SAAADI. CDR3 amino acids: CASSVGNEKLFF. CDR3 in DNA: TGCGCCAGCAGTGTGGGCAATGAAAAACTGTTTTTT.

The genes are TRBV28 and TRBJ1-2, with D maybe TRBD1 (5 bases). The germline V gene encodes CDR1 MDHEN and CDR2 SYDVKM. The V end lost 4 bases, the J end lost 8 bases, and 20 bases lay between the germline ends. The CDR3 length is 15 residues. The CDR3 nucleotides read TGTGCCAGCAGTTGGGTCCAGGGTCCTAGGTGGGGCTACACCTTC. Residues: CASSWVQGPRWGYTF.